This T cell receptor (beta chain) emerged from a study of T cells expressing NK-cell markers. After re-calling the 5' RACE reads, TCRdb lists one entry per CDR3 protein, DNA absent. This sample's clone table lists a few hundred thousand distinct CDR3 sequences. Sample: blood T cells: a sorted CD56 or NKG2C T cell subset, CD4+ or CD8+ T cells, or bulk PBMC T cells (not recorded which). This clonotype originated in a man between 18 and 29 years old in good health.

CDR3 sequence reads: CASSQADSLGAEQFF. The chain links TRBV4-1 to TRBJ2-1; the TRBD1 assignment by TCRdb is unverifiable without DNA. Germline assignment: CDR1 MGHRA and CDR2 YSYEKL. CDR3 length: 15 residues.